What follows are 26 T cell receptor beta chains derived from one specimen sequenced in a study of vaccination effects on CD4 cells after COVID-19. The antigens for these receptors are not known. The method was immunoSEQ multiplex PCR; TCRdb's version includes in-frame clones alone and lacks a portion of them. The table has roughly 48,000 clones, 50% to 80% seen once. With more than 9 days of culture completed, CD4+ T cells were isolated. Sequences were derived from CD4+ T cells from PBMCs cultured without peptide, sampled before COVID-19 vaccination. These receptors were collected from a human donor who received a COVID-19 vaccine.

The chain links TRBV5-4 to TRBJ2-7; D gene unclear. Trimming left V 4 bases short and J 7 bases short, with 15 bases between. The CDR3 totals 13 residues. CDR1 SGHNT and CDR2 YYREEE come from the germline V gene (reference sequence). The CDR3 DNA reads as TGTGCCAGCAGCCACCCTCAGGAAGGGGAGCAGTACTTC. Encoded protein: CASSHPQEGEQYF.

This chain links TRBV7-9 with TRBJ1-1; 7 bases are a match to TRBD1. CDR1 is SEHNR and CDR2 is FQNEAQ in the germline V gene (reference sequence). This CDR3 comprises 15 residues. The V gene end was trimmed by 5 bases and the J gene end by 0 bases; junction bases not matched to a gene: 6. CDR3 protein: CASSPGGGMNTEAFF. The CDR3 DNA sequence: TGTGCCAGCAGCCCAGGGGGAGGCATGAACACTGAAGCTTTCTTT.

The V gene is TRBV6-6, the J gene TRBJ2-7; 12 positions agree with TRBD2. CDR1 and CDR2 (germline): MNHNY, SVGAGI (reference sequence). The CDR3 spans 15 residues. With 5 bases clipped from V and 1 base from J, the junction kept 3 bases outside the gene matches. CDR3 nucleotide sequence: TGTGCCAGCAGTGCGACTAGCGGGGGATCCTACGAGCAGTACTTC. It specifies CASSATSGGSYEQYF.

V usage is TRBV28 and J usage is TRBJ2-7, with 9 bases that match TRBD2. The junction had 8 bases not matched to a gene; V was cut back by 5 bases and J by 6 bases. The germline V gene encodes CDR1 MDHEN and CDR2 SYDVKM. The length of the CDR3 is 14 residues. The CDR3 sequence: CASSVAGAEGEQYF. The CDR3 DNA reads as TGTGCCAGCAGTGTAGCGGGGGCGGAAGGCGAGCAGTACTTC.

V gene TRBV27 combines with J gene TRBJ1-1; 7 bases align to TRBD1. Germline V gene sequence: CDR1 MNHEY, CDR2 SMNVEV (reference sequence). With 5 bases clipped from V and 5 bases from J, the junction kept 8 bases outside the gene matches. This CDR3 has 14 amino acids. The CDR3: CASSTRQGRTEAFF. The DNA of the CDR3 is TGTGCCAGCAGTACCCGACAGGGTCGGACTGAAGCTTTCTTT.

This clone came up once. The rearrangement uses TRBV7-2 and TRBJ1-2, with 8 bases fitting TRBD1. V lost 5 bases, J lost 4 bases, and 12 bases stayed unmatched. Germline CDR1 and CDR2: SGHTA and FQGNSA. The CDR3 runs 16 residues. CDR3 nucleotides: TGTGCCAGCAGCCCATGGGGTGGACAGGGTGTCTATGGCTACACCTTC. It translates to CASSPWGGQGVYGYTF.

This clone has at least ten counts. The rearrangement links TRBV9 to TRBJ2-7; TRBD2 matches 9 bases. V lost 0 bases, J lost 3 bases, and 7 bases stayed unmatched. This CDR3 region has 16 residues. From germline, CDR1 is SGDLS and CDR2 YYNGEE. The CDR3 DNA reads TGTGCCAGCAGCGTAGACCCACTAGCGGGTGGCTACGAGCAGTACTTC. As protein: CASSVDPLAGGYEQYF.

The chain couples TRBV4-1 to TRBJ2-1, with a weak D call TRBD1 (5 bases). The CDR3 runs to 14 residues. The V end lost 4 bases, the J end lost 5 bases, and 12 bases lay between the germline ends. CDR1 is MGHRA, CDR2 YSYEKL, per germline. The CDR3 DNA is TGCGCCAGCAGCCTAATTAGGGGCAACAATGAGCAGTTCTTC. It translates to CASSLIRGNNEQFF.

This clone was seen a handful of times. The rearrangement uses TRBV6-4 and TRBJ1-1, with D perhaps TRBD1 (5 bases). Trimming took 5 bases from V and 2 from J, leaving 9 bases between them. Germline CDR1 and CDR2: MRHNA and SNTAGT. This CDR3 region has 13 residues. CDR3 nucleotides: TGTGCCAGCAGTAGAACAGGAAACACTGAAGCTTTCTTT. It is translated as CASSRTGNTEAFF.

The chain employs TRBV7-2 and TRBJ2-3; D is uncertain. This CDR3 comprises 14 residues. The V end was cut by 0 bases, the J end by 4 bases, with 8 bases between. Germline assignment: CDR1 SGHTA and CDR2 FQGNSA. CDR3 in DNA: TGTGCCAGCAGCTTAGCATGGAGTGCAGATACGCAGTATTTT. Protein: CASSLAWSADTQYF.

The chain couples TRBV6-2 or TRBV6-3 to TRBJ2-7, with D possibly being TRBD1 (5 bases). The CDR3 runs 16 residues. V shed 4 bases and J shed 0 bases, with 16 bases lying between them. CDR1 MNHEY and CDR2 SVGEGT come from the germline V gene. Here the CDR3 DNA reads TGTGCCAGCAGTTCCCCTTGGGGCGGAAGCTCCTACGAGCAGTACTTC. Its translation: CASSSPWGGSSYEQYF.

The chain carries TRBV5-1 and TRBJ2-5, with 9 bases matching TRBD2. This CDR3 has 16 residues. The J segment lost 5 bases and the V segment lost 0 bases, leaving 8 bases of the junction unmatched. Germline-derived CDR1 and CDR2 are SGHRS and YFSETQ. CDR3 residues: CASSLGLAAGGETQYF. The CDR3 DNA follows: TGCGCCAGCAGCTTGGGACTAGCGGCAGGGGGGGAGACCCAGTACTTC.

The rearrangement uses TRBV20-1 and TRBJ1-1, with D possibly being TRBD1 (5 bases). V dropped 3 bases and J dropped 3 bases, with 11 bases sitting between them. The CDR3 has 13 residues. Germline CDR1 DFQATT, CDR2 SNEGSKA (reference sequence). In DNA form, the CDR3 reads TGCAGTGCTAGTCCAGGGAGGTACACTGAAGCTTTCTTT. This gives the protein CSASPGRYTEAFF.

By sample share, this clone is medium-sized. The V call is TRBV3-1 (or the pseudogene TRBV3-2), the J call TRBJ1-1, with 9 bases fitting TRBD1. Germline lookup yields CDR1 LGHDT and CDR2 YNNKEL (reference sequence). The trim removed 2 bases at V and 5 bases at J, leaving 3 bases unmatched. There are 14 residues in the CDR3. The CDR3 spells CASSQPTGGTEAFF. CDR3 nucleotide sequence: TGTGCCAGCAGCCAACCGACAGGGGGGACTGAAGCTTTCTTT.

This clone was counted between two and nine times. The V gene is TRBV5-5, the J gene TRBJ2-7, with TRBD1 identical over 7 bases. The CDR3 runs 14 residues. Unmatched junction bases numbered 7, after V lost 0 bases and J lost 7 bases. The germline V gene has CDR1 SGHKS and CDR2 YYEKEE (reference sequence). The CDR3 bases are TGTGCCAGCAGCTTGGAACAGGGGCTATGGGAGCAGTACTTC. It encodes CASSLEQGLWEQYF.

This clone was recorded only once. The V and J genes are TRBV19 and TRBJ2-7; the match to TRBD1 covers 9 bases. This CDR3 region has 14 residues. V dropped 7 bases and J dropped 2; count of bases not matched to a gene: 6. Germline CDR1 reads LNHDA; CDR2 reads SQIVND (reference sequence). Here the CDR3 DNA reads TGTGCCAGTAAGGGACAGGGAAAAGCCTACGAGCAGTACTTC. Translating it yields CASKGQGKAYEQYF.

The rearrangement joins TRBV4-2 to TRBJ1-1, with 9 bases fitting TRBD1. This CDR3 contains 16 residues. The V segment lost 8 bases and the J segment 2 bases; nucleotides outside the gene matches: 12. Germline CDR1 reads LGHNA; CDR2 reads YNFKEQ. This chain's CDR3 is CASARDRVRGNTEAFF. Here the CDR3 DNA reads TGTGCCAGCGCTCGGGACAGGGTAAGGGGTAACACTGAAGCTTTCTTT.

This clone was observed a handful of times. The CDR3 coding sequence is TGTGCCATAGGGCCCGGGACTAGGATCCACGAGCAGTACTTC. Translating gives CAIGPGTRIHEQYF. The chain recombines TRBV10-3 with TRBJ2-7, with 8 bases fitting TRBD2. V lost 9 bases, J lost 5 bases, and 12 bases stayed unmatched. This CDR3 contains 14 residues. Germline assignment: CDR1 ENHRY and CDR2 SYGVKD.

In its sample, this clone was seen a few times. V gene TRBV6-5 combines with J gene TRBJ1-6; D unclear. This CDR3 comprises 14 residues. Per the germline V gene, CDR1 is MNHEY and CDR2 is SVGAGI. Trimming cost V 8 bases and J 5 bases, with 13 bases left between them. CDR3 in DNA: TGTGCCAGCCGGCCGAGGGCCGATAATTCACCCCTCCACTTT. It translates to CASRPRADNSPLHF.

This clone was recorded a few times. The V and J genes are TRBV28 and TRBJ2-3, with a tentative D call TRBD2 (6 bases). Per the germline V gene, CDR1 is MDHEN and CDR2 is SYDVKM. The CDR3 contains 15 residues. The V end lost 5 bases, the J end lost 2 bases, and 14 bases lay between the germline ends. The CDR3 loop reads CASSPRWGDTDTQYF. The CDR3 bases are TGTGCCAGCAGTCCAAGGTGGGGGGACACAGATACGCAGTATTTT.

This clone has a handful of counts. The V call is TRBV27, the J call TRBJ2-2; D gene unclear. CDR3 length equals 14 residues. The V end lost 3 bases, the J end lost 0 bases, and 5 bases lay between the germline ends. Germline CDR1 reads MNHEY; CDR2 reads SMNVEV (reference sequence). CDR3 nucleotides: TGTGCCAGCAGTTTGGTAGCGAACACCGGGGAGCTGTTTTTT. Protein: CASSLVANTGELFF.

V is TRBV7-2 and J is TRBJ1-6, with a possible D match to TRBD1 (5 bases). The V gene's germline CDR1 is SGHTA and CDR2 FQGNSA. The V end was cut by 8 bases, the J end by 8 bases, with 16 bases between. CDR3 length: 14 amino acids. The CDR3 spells CASRGVGIDSPLHF. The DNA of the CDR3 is TGTGCCAGCCGGGGGGTGGGGATCGATTCACCCCTCCACTTT.

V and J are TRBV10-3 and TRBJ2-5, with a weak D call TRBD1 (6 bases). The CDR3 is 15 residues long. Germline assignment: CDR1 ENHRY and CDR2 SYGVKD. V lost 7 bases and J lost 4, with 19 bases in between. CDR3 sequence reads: CAINAVGVGGETQYF. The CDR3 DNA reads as TGTGCCATCAACGCGGTGGGGGTAGGGGGAGAGACCCAGTACTTC.

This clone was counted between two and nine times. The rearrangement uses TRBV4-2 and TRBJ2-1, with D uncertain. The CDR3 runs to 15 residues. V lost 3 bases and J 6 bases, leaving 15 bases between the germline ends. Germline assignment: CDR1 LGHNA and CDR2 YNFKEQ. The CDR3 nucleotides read TGTGCCAGCAGCCACGAACAAGGTCTGGTCAATGAGCAGTTCTTC. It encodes CASSHEQGLVNEQFF.

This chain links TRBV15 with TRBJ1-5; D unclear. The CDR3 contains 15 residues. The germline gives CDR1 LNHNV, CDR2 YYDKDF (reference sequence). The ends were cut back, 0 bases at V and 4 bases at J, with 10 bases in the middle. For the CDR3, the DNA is TGTGCCACCAGCAGAGATCCGCAGCCGAATCAGCCCCAGCATTTT. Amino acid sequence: CATSRDPQPNQPQHF. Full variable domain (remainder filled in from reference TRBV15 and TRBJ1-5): DAMVIQNPRYQVTQFGKPVTLSCSQTLNHNVMYWYQQKSSQAPKLLFHYYDKDFNNEADTPDNFQSRRPNTSFCFLDIRSPGLGDTAMYLCATSRDPQPNQPQHFGDGTRLSIL.

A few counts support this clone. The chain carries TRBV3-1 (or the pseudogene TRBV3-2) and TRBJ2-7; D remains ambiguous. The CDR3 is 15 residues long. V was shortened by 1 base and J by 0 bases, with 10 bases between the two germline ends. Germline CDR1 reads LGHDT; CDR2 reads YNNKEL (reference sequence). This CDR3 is CASSQGAISSYEQYF. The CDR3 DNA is TGTGCCAGCAGCCAAGGCGCCATCAGCTCCTACGAGCAGTACTTC.